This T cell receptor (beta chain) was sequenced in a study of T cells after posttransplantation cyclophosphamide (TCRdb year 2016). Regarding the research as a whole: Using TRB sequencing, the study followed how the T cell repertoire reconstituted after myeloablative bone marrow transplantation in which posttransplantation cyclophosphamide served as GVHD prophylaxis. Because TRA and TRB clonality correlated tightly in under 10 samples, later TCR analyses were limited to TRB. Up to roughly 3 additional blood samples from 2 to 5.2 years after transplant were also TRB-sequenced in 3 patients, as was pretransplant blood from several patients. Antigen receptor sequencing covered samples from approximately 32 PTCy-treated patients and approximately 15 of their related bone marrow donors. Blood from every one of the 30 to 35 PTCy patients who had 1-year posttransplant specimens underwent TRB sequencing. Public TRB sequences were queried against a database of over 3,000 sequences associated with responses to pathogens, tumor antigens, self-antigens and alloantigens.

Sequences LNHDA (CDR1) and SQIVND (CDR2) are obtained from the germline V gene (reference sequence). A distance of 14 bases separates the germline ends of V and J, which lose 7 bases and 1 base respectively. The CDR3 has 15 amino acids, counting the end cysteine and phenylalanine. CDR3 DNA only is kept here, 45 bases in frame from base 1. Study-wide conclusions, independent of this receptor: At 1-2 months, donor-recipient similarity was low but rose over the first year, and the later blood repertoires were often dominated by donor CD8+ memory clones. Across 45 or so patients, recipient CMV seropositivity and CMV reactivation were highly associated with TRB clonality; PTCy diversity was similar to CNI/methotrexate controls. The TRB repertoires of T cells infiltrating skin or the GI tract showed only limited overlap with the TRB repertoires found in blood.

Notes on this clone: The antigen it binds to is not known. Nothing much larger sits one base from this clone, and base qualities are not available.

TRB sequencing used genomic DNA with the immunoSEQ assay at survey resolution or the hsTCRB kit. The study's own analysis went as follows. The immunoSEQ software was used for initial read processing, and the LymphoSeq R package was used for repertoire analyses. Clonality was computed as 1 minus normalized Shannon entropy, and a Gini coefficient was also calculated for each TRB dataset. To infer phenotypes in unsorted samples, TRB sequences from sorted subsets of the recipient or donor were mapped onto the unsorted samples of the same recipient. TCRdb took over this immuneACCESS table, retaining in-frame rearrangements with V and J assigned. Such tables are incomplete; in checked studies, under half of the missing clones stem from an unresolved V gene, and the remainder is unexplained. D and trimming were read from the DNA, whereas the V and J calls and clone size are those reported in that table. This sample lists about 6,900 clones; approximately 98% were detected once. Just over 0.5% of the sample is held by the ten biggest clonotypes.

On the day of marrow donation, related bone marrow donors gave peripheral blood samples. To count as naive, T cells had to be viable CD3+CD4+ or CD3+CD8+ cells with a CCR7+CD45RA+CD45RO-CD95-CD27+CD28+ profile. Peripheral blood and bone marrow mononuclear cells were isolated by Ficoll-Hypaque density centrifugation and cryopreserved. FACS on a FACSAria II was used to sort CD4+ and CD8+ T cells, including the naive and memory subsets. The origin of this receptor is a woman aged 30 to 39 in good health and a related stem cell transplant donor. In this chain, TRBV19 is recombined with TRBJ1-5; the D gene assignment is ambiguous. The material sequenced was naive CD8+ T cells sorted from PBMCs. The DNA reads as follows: TGTGCCAGTACCCCGGGGAACGTAAGCAATCAGCCCCAGCATTTT. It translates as CASTPGNVSNQPQHF.